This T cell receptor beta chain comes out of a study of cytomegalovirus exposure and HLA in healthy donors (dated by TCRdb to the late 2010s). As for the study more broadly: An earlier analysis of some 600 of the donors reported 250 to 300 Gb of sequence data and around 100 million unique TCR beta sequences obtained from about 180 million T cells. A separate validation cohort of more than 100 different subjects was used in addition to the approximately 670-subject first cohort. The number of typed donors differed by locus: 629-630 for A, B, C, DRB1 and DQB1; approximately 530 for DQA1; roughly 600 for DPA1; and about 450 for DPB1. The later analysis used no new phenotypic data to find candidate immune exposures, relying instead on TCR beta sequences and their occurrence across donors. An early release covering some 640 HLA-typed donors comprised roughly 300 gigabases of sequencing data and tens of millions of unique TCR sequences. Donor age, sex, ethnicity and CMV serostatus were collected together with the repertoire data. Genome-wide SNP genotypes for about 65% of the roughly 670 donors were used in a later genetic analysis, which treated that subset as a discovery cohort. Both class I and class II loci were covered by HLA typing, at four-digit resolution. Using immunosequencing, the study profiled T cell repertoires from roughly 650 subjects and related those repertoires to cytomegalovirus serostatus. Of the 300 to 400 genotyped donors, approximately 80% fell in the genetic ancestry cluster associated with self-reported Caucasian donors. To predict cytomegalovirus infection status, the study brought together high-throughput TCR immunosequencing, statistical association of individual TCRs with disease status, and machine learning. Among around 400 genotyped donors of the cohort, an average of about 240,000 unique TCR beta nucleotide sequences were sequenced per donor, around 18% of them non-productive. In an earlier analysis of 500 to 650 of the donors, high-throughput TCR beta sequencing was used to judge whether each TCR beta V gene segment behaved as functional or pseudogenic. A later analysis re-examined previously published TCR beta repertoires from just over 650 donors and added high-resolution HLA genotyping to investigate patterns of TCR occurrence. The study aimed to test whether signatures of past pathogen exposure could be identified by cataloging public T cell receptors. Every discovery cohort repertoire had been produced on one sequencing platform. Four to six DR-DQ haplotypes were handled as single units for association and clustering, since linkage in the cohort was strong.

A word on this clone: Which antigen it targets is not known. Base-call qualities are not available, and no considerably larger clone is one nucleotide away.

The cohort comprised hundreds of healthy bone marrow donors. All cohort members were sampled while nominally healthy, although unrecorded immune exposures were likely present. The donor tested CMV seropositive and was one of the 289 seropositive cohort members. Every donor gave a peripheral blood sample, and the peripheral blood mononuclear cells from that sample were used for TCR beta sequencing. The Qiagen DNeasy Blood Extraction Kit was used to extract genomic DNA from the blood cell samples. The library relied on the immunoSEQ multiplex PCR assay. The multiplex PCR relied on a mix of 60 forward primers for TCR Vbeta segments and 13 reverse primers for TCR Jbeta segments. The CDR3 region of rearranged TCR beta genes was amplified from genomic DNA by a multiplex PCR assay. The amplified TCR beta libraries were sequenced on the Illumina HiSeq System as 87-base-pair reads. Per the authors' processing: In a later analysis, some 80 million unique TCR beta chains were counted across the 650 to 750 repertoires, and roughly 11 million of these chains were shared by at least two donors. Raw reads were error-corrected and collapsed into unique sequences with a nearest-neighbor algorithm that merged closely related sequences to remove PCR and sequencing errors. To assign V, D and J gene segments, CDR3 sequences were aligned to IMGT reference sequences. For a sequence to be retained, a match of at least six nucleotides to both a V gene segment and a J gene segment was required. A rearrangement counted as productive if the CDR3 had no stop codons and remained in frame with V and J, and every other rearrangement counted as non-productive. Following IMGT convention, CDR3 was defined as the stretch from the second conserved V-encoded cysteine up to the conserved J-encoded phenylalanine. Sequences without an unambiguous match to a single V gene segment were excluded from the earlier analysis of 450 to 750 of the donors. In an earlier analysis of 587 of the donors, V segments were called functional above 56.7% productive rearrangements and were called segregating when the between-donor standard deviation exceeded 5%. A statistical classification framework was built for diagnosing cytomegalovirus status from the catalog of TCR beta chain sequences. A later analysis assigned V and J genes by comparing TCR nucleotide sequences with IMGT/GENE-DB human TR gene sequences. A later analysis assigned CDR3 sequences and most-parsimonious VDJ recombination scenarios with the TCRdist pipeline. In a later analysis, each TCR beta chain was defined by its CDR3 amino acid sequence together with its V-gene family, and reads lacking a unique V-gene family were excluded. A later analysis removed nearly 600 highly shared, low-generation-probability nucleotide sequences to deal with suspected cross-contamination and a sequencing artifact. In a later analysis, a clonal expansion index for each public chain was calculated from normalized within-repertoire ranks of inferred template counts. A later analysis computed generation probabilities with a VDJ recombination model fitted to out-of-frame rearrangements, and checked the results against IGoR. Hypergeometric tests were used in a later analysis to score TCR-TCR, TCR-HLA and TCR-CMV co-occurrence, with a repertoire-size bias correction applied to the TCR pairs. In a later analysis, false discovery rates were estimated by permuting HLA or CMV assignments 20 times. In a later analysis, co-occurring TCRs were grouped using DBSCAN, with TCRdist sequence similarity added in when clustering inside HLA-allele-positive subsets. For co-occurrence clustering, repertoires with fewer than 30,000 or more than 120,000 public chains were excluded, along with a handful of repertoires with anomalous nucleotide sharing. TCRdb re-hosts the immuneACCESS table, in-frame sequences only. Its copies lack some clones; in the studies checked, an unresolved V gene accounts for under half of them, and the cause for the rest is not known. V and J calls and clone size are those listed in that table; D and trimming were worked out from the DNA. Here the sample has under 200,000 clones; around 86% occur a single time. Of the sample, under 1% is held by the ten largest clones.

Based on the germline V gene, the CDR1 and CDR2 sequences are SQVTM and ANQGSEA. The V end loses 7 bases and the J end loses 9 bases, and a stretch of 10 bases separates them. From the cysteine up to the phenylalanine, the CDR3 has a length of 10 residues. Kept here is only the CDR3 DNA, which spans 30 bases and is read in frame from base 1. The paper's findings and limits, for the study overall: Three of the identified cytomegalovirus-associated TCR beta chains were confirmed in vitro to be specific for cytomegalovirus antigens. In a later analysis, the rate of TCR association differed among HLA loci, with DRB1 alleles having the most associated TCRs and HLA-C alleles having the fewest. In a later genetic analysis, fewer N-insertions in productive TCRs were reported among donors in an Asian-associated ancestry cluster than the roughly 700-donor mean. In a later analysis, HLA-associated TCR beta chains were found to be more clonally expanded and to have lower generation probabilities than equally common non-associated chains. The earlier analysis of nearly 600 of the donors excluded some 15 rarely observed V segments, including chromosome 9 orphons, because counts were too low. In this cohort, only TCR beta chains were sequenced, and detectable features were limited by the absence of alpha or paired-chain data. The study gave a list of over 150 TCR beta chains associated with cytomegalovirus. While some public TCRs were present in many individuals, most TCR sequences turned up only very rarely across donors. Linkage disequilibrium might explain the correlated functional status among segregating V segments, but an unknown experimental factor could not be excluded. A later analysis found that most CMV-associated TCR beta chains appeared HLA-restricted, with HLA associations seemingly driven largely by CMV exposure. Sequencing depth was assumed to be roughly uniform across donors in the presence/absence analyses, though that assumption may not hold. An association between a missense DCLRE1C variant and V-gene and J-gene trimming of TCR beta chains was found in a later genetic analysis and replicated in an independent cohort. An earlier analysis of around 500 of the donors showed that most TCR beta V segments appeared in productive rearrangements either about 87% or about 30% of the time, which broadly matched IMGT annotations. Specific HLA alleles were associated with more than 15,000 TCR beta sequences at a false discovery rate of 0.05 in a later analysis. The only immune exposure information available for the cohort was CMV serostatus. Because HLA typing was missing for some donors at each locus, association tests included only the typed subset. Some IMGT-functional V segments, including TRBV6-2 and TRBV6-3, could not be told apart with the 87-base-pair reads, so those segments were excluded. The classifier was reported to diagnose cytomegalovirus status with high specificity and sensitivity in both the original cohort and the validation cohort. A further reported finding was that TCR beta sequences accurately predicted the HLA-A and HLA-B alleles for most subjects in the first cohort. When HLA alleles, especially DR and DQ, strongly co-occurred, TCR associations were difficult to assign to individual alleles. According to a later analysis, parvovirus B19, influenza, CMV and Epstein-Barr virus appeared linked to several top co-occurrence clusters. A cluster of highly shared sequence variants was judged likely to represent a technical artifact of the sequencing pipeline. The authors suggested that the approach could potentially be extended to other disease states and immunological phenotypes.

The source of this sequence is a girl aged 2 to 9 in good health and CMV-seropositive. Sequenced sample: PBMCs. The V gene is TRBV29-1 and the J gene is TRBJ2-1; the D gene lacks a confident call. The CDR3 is CSALTTEQFF. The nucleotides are TGCAGCGCCCTTACTACTGAGCAGTTCTTC.